This is a list of T cell receptor beta chains from one sample in a study of blood T cells in healthy people across ages. TCRdb independently ran MiXCR on the 5' RACE reads; one entry per CDR3 protein. This table has 900,000 to 950,000 distinct CDR3 sequences, around 29% appearing once. These records were also assigned to another study, of T cells of mothers and their children.

The sample comprised blood. All receptors come from a woman in her thirties or forties in good health. CDR3s include the opening cysteine and the closing phenylalanine or tryptophan. Each record gives: CDR3 DNA, CDR3 protein, clone size, D gene, V gene, J gene. A D gene is named only where the DNA matches it firmly. Clone size appears in some rows only: once, few, many, or a class for an expanded clone.

CDR3 DNA: TGTGCCAGCAGTTTAGCAGGACAGGGTTTAATCGAGCAGTACTTC
CDR3 protein: CASSLAGQGLIEQYF
clone size: NA
D gene: TRBD1
V gene: TRBV27
J gene: TRBJ2-7

CDR3 DNA: TGTGCCAGCAGTGCCTCGTACACAGATACGCAGTATTTT
CDR3 protein: CASSASYTDTQYF
clone size: many
D gene: NA
V gene: TRBV6-4
J gene: TRBJ2-3

CDR3 DNA: TGTGCCACCAGTGACCGGGACAGGGGAGACACCGGGGAGCTGTTTTTT
CDR3 protein: CATSDRDRGDTGELFF
clone size: once
D gene: TRBD1
V gene: TRBV24-1
J gene: TRBJ2-2

CDR3 DNA: TGTGCCAGCAGTTCAGGACAGGGGGCCACCTACGAGCAGTACTTC
CDR3 protein: CASSSGQGATYEQYF
clone size: many
D gene: TRBD1
V gene: TRBV28
J gene: TRBJ2-7

CDR3 DNA: TGTGCCAGCAGTTATACCGGGGGGGCTTCCAAAAACATTCAGTACTTC
CDR3 protein: CASSYTGGASKNIQYF
clone size: NA
D gene: TRBD2
V gene: TRBV6-5
J gene: TRBJ2-4

CDR3 DNA: TGTGCCAGCAGTGAAACAGGGGGTTCTAACTATGGCTACACCTTC
CDR3 protein: CASSETGGSNYGYTF
clone size: NA
D gene: TRBD1
V gene: TRBV12-3/TRBV12-4
J gene: TRBJ1-2

CDR3 DNA: TGTGCCAGCAGCCGGGACGACGGAGGGGTAGACGAGCAGTACTTC
CDR3 protein: CASSRDDGGVDEQYF
clone size: NA
D gene: NA
V gene: TRBV2
J gene: TRBJ2-7

CDR3 DNA: TGCAGCACACTTGGACGTACCACTGAAGCTTTCTTT
CDR3 protein: CSTLGRTTEAFF
clone size: NA
D gene: NA
V gene: TRBV29-1
J gene: TRBJ1-1

CDR3 DNA: TGTGCCAGCAGCTTAAGGGGGGTCCCCACAGATACGCAGTATTTT
CDR3 protein: CASSLRGVPTDTQYF
clone size: NA
D gene: NA
V gene: TRBV7-9
J gene: TRBJ2-3

CDR3 DNA: TGCGCCAGCAGCTTGGAAGCGACAGGGAGGCTTGGCTACACCTTC
CDR3 protein: CASSLEATGRLGYTF
clone size: NA
D gene: TRBD1
V gene: TRBV5-1
J gene: TRBJ1-2

CDR3 DNA: TGTGCCAGCAGCTCCCGCGACATGGGCGTGGGTGAAAAACTGTTTTTT
CDR3 protein: CASSSRDMGVGEKLFF
clone size: few
D gene: NA
V gene: TRBV7-3
J gene: TRBJ1-4

CDR3 DNA: TGCAGTGCCCCGGGACAGGGGTACAAACTCAACTCTGGGGCCAACGTCCTGACTTTC
CDR3 protein: CSAPGQGYKLNSGANVLTF
clone size: many
D gene: TRBD1
V gene: TRBV20-1
J gene: TRBJ2-6

CDR3 DNA: TGTGCCAGCAGCCAAGATCAGGCAGACAATGAGCAGTTCTTC
CDR3 protein: CASSQDQADNEQFF
clone size: NA
D gene: NA
V gene: TRBV4-2
J gene: TRBJ2-1

CDR3 DNA: TGTGCCAGCAGGGAACAGGGGCCCGCGGCCCTCCACTTT
CDR3 protein: CASREQGPAALHF
clone size: many
D gene: TRBD1
V gene: TRBV28
J gene: TRBJ1-6

CDR3 DNA: TGTGCCAGCAGCCAAGCTCCAGGCCCCTACGAGCAGTACTTC
CDR3 protein: CASSQAPGPYEQYF
clone size: NA
D gene: NA
V gene: TRBV2
J gene: TRBJ2-7

CDR3 DNA: TGTGCCATCAGTGAGATAGAGACCCAGTACTTC
CDR3 protein: CAISEIETQYF
clone size: many
D gene: NA
V gene: TRBV10-3
J gene: TRBJ2-5

CDR3 DNA: TGTGCCAGCAGCCCCGGGGGGAGGCCCCGAGGCTATGGCTACACCTTC
CDR3 protein: CASSPGGRPRGYGYTF
clone size: few
D gene: NA
V gene: TRBV3-1
J gene: TRBJ1-2

CDR3 DNA: TGTGCCAGCAGTTTCTCGACAGGGGGCACTGAAGCTTTCTTT
CDR3 protein: CASSFSTGGTEAFF
clone size: many
D gene: TRBD1
V gene: TRBV12-3/TRBV12-4
J gene: TRBJ1-1

CDR3 DNA: TGTGCCAGCAGCCCCCCAAAGGGGGCTAGAGGGCTGAATGAGCAGTTCTTC
CDR3 protein: CASSPPKGARGLNEQFF
clone size: NA
D gene: TRBD1
V gene: TRBV7-8
J gene: TRBJ2-1

CDR3 DNA: TGCAGCGTTGAAGGGACGACAGATAGCCAAGAGACCCAGTACTTC
CDR3 protein: CSVEGTTDSQETQYF
clone size: many
D gene: NA
V gene: TRBV29-1
J gene: TRBJ2-5

CDR3 DNA: TGCGCCAGCAGCGCCATCGGTATCTATGGCTACACCTTC
CDR3 protein: CASSAIGIYGYTF
clone size: NA
D gene: NA
V gene: TRBV5-1
J gene: TRBJ1-2

CDR3 DNA: TGTGCCAGCAGTGCTGGTCCGGGACAGGGCCTCCCACGTCAGCATTTT
CDR3 protein: CASSAGPGQGLPRQHF
clone size: few
D gene: TRBD1
V gene: TRBV2
J gene: TRBJ1-5

CDR3 DNA: TGCAGTGCTCCCGGGACAGGGGGCGGTCAGCCCCAGCATTTT
CDR3 protein: CSAPGTGGGQPQHF
clone size: NA
D gene: TRBD1
V gene: TRBV20-1
J gene: TRBJ1-5

CDR3 DNA: TGTGCCAGCAGGGGGGACAGGGGGCTCTACAATGAGCAGTTCTTC
CDR3 protein: CASRGDRGLYNEQFF
clone size: NA
D gene: TRBD1
V gene: TRBV5-6
J gene: TRBJ2-1

CDR3 DNA: TGCAGTGCTAGAGATCCAAGGACAGGAACCTACGAGCAGTACTTC
CDR3 protein: CSARDPRTGTYEQYF
clone size: once
D gene: TRBD1
V gene: TRBV20-1
J gene: TRBJ2-7

CDR3 DNA: TGCGCCAGCAGCCCCCTTGGGGCGGGGGGGAAAAACATTCAGTACTTC
CDR3 protein: CASSPLGAGGKNIQYF
clone size: many
D gene: TRBD2
V gene: TRBV4-1
J gene: TRBJ2-4

CDR3 DNA: TGTGCCACCAGTGATGCGACGAAGGGCGGCTACGAGCAGTACTTC
CDR3 protein: CATSDATKGGYEQYF
clone size: few
D gene: NA
V gene: TRBV24-1
J gene: TRBJ2-7

CDR3 DNA: TGTGCCAGCAGGACGGTGGCCTATGGCTACACCTTC
CDR3 protein: CASRTVAYGYTF
clone size: NA
D gene: NA
V gene: TRBV27
J gene: TRBJ1-2

CDR3 DNA: TGTGCCAGCAAGATACAGGGCACTAATGAAAAACTGTTTTTT
CDR3 protein: CASKIQGTNEKLFF
clone size: few
D gene: NA
V gene: TRBV12-3/TRBV12-4
J gene: TRBJ1-4

CDR3 DNA: TGCGCCAGCAGCCAAGCTCGGGGGCTAAACACCGGGGAGCTGTTTTTT
CDR3 protein: CASSQARGLNTGELFF
clone size: NA
D gene: NA
V gene: TRBV4-1
J gene: TRBJ2-2

CDR3 DNA: TGCAGTGCTACAATCAATCGCGGAGTTCAATACAATGAGCAGTTCTTC
CDR3 protein: CSATINRGVQYNEQFF
clone size: many
D gene: NA
V gene: TRBV20-1
J gene: TRBJ2-1

CDR3 DNA: TGCAGTGCTAGAGCTAGCGGGGGGCTCTCCTACAATGAGCAGTTCTTC
CDR3 protein: CSARASGGLSYNEQFF
clone size: many
D gene: TRBD2
V gene: TRBV20-1
J gene: TRBJ2-1

CDR3 DNA: TGTGCCATCAGTGATCGGGACAGGGGATCCGGGGAGCTGTTTTTT
CDR3 protein: CAISDRDRGSGELFF
clone size: NA
D gene: TRBD1
V gene: TRBV10-3
J gene: TRBJ2-2

CDR3 DNA: TGTGCCACCAGCGGAACCGGGACAGGGAGGGAGACCCAGTACTTC
CDR3 protein: CATSGTGTGRETQYF
clone size: NA
D gene: TRBD1
V gene: TRBV24-1
J gene: TRBJ2-5

CDR3 DNA: TGTGCCAGCAGTTTATGGGAGCGATGGGGCAATCAGCCCCAGCATTTT
CDR3 protein: CASSLWERWGNQPQHF
clone size: few
D gene: NA
V gene: TRBV12-3/TRBV12-4
J gene: TRBJ1-5

CDR3 DNA: TGTGCCAGCAGTCCCCACACCGGGACTCAGGAGCAGTACTTC
CDR3 protein: CASSPHTGTQEQYF
clone size: few
D gene: NA
V gene: TRBV27
J gene: TRBJ2-7

CDR3 DNA: TGTGCCAGTAGTGGGGCAGGGCCGGAGACCCAGTACTTC
CDR3 protein: CASSGAGPETQYF
clone size: NA
D gene: NA
V gene: TRBV19
J gene: TRBJ2-5

CDR3 DNA: TGCGCCAGCAGCGGCGCGGGATGGGGACGGACGACCTACGAGCAGTACTTC
CDR3 protein: CASSGAGWGRTTYEQYF
clone size: many
D gene: NA
V gene: TRBV5-1
J gene: TRBJ2-7

CDR3 DNA: TGTGCCAGCAGCTTGTGGGTGGTCATGAACACTGAAGCTTTCTTT
CDR3 protein: CASSLWVVMNTEAFF
clone size: few
D gene: NA
V gene: TRBV5-6
J gene: TRBJ1-1

CDR3 DNA: TGTGCCACCAGTGATTCGCGGGCCTACCAGGGGCAGGCTTTGGGTGAGCAGTTCTTC
CDR3 protein: CATSDSRAYQGQALGEQFF
clone size: NA
D gene: NA
V gene: TRBV24-1
J gene: TRBJ2-1